This entry lists 19 T cell receptor beta chains sequenced from one sample in a study of T cells in Graves' hyperthyroidism and ophthalmopathy. It was RNA transcripts that yielded the amplified TCR beta CDR3 regions. Using the HTBI primer set, a first-round RT-PCR was run on the TCR CDR3. A single record per CDR3 protein comes from TCRdb applying MiXCR to the multiplex PCR reads. This sample has more than 550,000 distinct CDR3 sequences, with 45% found just once. Sequencing was done on a sample of peripheral blood or thyroid tissue (not recorded which). The receptors originated from an adult man with Graves' disease, either hyperthyroidism or ophthalmopathy (not recorded which).

In its sample, this clonotype was seen many times. The V and J genes are TRBV6-5 and TRBJ1-4, with D maybe TRBD1 (6 bases). This CDR3 has 13 amino acids. Per germline, CDR1 MNHEY and CDR2 SVGAGI. V dropped 7 bases and J dropped 8 bases, with 14 bases sitting between them. CDR3 DNA: TGTGCCAGCATGCAGGGGACGAGCGAAAAACTGTTTTTT. Translation gives CASMQGTSEKLFF.

The chain employs TRBV20-1 and TRBJ1-6; tentatively, D is TRBD1 (6 bases). V was cut by 6 bases and J by 7 bases, with 13 bases left in between. The CDR3 runs to 13 residues. Germline V gene data show CDR1 as DFQATT and CDR2 as SNEGSKA (reference sequence). CDR3 bases: TGCAGTGCCCCGTGGGGGGCCAATTCACCCCTCCACTTT. It encodes CSAPWGANSPLHF.

Turning to this clonotype: This may come from a read error, since a much larger clone is one base off. The V and J genes are TRBV2 and TRBJ1-1, with 8 bases that match TRBD1. The CDR3 sequence is 12 residues long. CDR1 and CDR2 (germline): SNHLY, FYNNEI. Trimming at V came to 6 bases and at J to 11 bases, leaving 8 bases not matched to a gene. The CDR3 here is CASRRGQGRAFF. CDR3 DNA sequence: TGTGCCAGCAGACGAGGACAGGGTCGGGCTTTCTTT.

This clonotype was recorded at least ten times. This chain uses TRBV9 with TRBJ1-4; TRBD1 matches 7 bases. Germline CDR1 and CDR2: SGDLS and YYNGEE. The CDR3 contains 16 residues. V lost 3 bases to trimming and J lost 0 bases; unmatched junction nucleotides: 5. The CDR3 coding sequence is TGTGCCAGCAGCGCGGGGGACAGTCCAACTAATGAAAAACTGTTTTTT. It encodes CASSAGDSPTNEKLFF.

A note on this clonotype: A much larger clone sits a single nucleotide away, making a read error possible. The CDR3 end shows no conserved phenylalanine or tryptophan, and so a read error is likely. This chain links TRBV2 with TRBJ2-7; D ambiguous. Trimming took off 6 bases at V and 6 bases at J, with 15 bases between the two ends. This CDR3 is built from 13 residues. From germline, CDR1 is SNHLY and CDR2 FYNNEI. CDR3 in DNA: TGTGCCAGCAGCTTAACCCAAGATTCCGAGCAGTACCTC. Its protein is CASSLTQDSEQYL.

This clonotype turned up a few times. The chain has TRBV20-1 and TRBJ1-5; D remains unclear. Per the germline V gene, CDR1 is DFQATT and CDR2 is SNEGSKA (reference sequence). Trimming removed 0 bases from V and 3 bases from J, with 9 bases in between. The CDR3 runs 14 residues. The CDR3 region has the DNA TGCAGTGCTAGAGATCAAGGGTCCAATCAGCCCCAGCATTTT. Translation: CSARDQGSNQPQHF.

This clonotype was counted a few times. This sequence joins TRBV29-1 and TRBJ1-1; D unclear. The CDR3 has 11 amino acids. Germline CDR1 and CDR2: SQVTM and ANQGSEA. Trimming removed 6 bases at V and 1 base at J, with 6 bases between. DNA for the CDR3: TGCAGCGTCTCCGCGAACACTGAAGCTTTCTTT. Encoded protein: CSVSANTEAFF. The whole variable domain, remainder taken from reference TRBV29-1 and TRBJ1-1, is SAVISQKPSRDICQRGTSLTIQCQVDSQVTMMFWYRQQPGQSLTLIATANQGSEATYESGFVIDKFPISRPNLTFSTLTVSNMSPEDSSIYLCSVSANTEAFFGQGTRLTVV.

Only a few counts were recorded for this clonotype. V gene TRBV20-1 combines with J gene TRBJ2-5, with D perhaps matching TRBD1 or TRBD2 (7 bases each). This CDR3 has 12 residues. Trimming shortened V by 6 bases and J by 2 bases, and 10 bases separated the two germline ends. The germline V gene has CDR1 DFQATT and CDR2 SNEGSKA (reference sequence). For the CDR3, the DNA is TGCAGTGCAGCGGGACAGCAAGAGACCCAGTACTTC. Encoded protein: CSAAGQQETQYF.

This clonotype was observed many times. The CDR3 reads CSAPGQDYGYTF. CDR3 DNA: TGCAGCGCACCGGGACAAGACTATGGCTACACCTTC. V gene TRBV29-1 combines with J gene TRBJ1-2; possibly TRBD1 for D (6 bases). Germline values: CDR1 SQVTM, CDR2 ANQGSEA. V shed 7 bases and J shed 3 bases, with 12 bases lying between them. The CDR3 runs 12 residues.

The rearrangement joins TRBV2 to TRBJ1-1; D may be TRBD1 (5 bases). CDR1 SNHLY and CDR2 FYNNEI come from the germline V gene. The CDR3 runs to 15 residues. V was shortened by 5 bases and J by 0 bases, with 13 bases between the two germline ends. The DNA of the CDR3 is TGTGCCAGCAGTTATCGAGGGGAGGTGAACACTGAAGCTTTCTTT. Its protein is CASSYRGEVNTEAFF.

Comments on this clonotype: The junction and the germline gene differ at one end; a read error may be behind it. This rearrangement joins TRBV25-1 to TRBJ1-1; 7 bases agree with TRBD1. Germline CDR1 and CDR2: MGHDK and SYGVNS. CDR3 length: 12 amino acids. CDR3 bases: TGTGCCAGCAGGGAATTGACAGGGTTTGCTTTCTTT. As protein: CASRELTGFAFF.

In nucleotides, the CDR3 is TGTGCCAGCAGTTCCATCCGAACCGAGGGGTCCTACGAGCAGTACTTC. It specifies CASSSIRTEGSYEQYF. The chain combines TRBV12-3 or TRBV12-4 with TRBJ2-7, with D possibly being TRBD1 or TRBD2 (5 bases each). The V gene lost 4 bases and the J gene lost 1 base, with 17 bases spanning the gap. This CDR3 has 16 amino acids.

This clonotype was recorded only once. This chain links TRBV15 with TRBJ1-6; 11 nucleotides match TRBD1. The CDR3 spans 15 residues. From germline, CDR1 is LNHNV and CDR2 YYDKDF (reference sequence). The junction had 8 bases not matched to a gene; V was cut back by 3 bases and J by 13 bases. The CDR3 DNA reads TGTGCCACCAGCAGTGCGGGACAGGGGGTTTCCCCCCTCCACTTT. Encoded protein: CATSSAGQGVSPLHF.

This clonotype appeared many times. The chain links TRBV7-9 to TRBJ1-1; no definite D call. There are 17 residues in the CDR3. Germline CDR1 SEHNR, CDR2 FQNEAQ (reference sequence). The ends were cut back, 3 bases at V and 3 bases at J, with 20 bases in the middle. CDR3 sequence reads: CASSFDWDSAADTEAFF. In nucleotides, the CDR3 is TGTGCCAGCAGCTTTGATTGGGATTCGGCAGCGGACACTGAAGCTTTCTTT.

J is TRBJ1-6 and V is TRBV16, with D hard to call. Trimming left V 4 bases short and J 10 bases short, with 20 bases between. The germline V gene encodes CDR1 KGHSY and CDR2 FQNENV. The CDR3 totals 16 residues. The CDR3, as DNA: TGTGCCAGCAGCCGATTGCCCGACGGAGCACTATCACCCCTCCACTTT. Protein: CASSRLPDGALSPLHF.

The chain employs TRBV7-9 and TRBJ2-5; 10 bases line up with TRBD1. With V trimmed by 1 base and J by 1 base, 6 bases remained unmatched. The CDR3 consists of 17 residues. Per the germline V gene, CDR1 is SEHNR and CDR2 is FQNEAQ (reference sequence). The CDR3, as DNA: TGTGCCAGCAGCTTAGGTTGGGACAGGGGCCCCCAAGAGACCCAGTACTTC. Its translation: CASSLGWDRGPQETQYF. Filled out from reference TRBV7-9 and TRBJ2-5, the complete variable domain reads DTGVSQNPRHKITKRGQNVTFRCDPISEHNRLYWYRQTLGQGPEFLTYFQNEAQLEKSRLLSDRFSAERPKGSFSTLEIQRTEQGDSAMYLCASSLGWDRGPQETQYFGPGTRLLVL.

The chain links TRBV12-3 or TRBV12-4 to TRBJ2-2; D assignment may be TRBD1 or TRBD2 (5 bases each). V was cut by 8 bases and J by 2 bases, with 18 bases left in between. The CDR3 loop spans 16 amino acids. CDR3 in DNA: TGTGCCAGCCGCCCCCAGAGGGGCCTTAACACCGGGGAGCTGTTTTTT. The encoded protein is CASRPQRGLNTGELFF.

Many counts were recorded for this clonotype. The J gene is TRBJ1-2, the V gene TRBV29-1, with D unresolved. Germline loops: CDR1 SQVTM, CDR2 ANQGSEA. V lost 4 bases and J lost 8, with 11 bases in between. The CDR3 contains 11 residues. The DNA for the CDR3 is TGCAGCGTTGGATACCCCGAAGGCTACACCTTC. Translating it yields CSVGYPEGYTF.

This chain uses TRBV5-1 with TRBJ2-7, with a possible D match to TRBD1 (5 bases). This CDR3 comprises 14 residues. The V end lost 2 bases, the J end lost 2 bases, and 11 bases lay between the germline ends. Germline-derived CDR1 and CDR2 are SGHRS and YFSETQ. Here the CDR3 reads CASSLTTVAYEQYF. The DNA of the CDR3 is TGCGCCAGCAGCTTAACGACAGTCGCCTACGAGCAGTACTTC.